The rows below give T cell receptor beta chains drawn from one sample of a study of cytomegalovirus exposure and HLA in healthy donors. Produced via immunoSEQ multiplex PCR; TCRdb's table is partial and in-frame only. The repertoire holds a few hundred thousand clones, more than 80% seen once, with 0.83% in the top ten. Input material: PBMCs. These receptors all come from a young woman in good health and CMV-seronegative. CDR3s include the opening cysteine and the closing phenylalanine or tryptophan. Fields, in order: D gene, V gene, J gene, clone size, CDR3 protein, CDR3 DNA. A D gene is named only where the DNA matches it firmly. The listing skips clone size in some rows; elsewhere it reads once, few, many or a size class.

D gene: TRBD2
V gene: TRBV7-2
J gene: TRBJ2-3
clone size: .
CDR3 protein: CASSPGLAGASTDTQYF
CDR3 DNA: TGTGCCAGCAGCCCCGGACTAGCGGGAGCAAGCACAGATACGCAGTATTTT

D gene: .
V gene: TRBV5-6
J gene: TRBJ2-7
clone size: .
CDR3 protein: CASSLRTGAYEQYF
CDR3 DNA: TGTGCCAGCAGCTTGAGAACGGGGGCCTACGAGCAGTACTTC

D gene: TRBD2
V gene: TRBV9
J gene: TRBJ2-1
clone size: .
CDR3 protein: CASSVGGRAKRSSYNEQFF
CDR3 DNA: TGTGCCAGCAGCGTAGGCGGGAGGGCCAAACGAAGCTCCTACAATGAGCAGTTCTTC

D gene: .
V gene: TRBV30
J gene: TRBJ2-7
clone size: .
CDR3 protein: CAWSPWGVYEQYF
CDR3 DNA: TGTGCCTGGAGCCCCTGGGGAGTCTACGAGCAGTACTTC

D gene: .
V gene: TRBV5-6
J gene: TRBJ1-4
clone size: .
CDR3 protein: CASSLTGGAEEKLFF
CDR3 DNA: TGTGCCAGCAGCTTGACCGGAGGCGCGGAGGAAAAACTGTTTTTT

D gene: TRBD1
V gene: TRBV15
J gene: TRBJ1-5
clone size: .
CDR3 protein: CATSRVGTGGYSNQPQHF
CDR3 DNA: TGTGCCACCAGCAGAGTTGGGACAGGCGGGTATAGCAATCAGCCCCAGCATTTT

D gene: TRBD2
V gene: TRBV27
J gene: TRBJ2-7
clone size: .
CDR3 protein: CASSLQAGGIEQYF
CDR3 DNA: TGTGCCAGCAGTTTACAAGCGGGAGGGATTGAGCAGTACTTC

D gene: .
V gene: TRBV6-6
J gene: TRBJ2-1
clone size: .
CDR3 protein: CASHPGYGNEQFF
CDR3 DNA: TGTGCCTCCCATCCAGGGTATGGCAATGAGCAGTTCTTC

D gene: TRBD1
V gene: TRBV5-1
J gene: TRBJ1-4
clone size: .
CDR3 protein: CASSVKTGVVGEKLFF
CDR3 DNA: TGCGCCAGCAGCGTTAAGACAGGGGTAGTAGGTGAAAAACTGTTTTTT

D gene: TRBD1
V gene: TRBV11-2
J gene: TRBJ2-3
clone size: .
CDR3 protein: CASSYRDRSTDTQYF
CDR3 DNA: TGTGCCAGCAGCTACCGGGACAGATCCACAGATACGCAGTATTTT

D gene: TRBD1
V gene: TRBV2
J gene: TRBJ2-5
clone size: once
CDR3 protein: CASSEPGTGKETQYF
CDR3 DNA: TGTGCCAGCAGTGAGCCCGGGACAGGGAAAGAGACCCAGTACTTC

D gene: .
V gene: TRBV6-1
J gene: TRBJ1-3
clone size: .
CDR3 protein: CASSVGTAGNTIYF
CDR3 DNA: TGTGCCAGCAGTGTCGGGACTGCTGGAAACACCATATATTTT

D gene: .
V gene: TRBV4-1
J gene: TRBJ1-1
clone size: .
CDR3 protein: CASSQGSVNTEAFF
CDR3 DNA: TGCGCCAGCAGCCAAGGCAGTGTGAACACTGAAGCTTTCTTT

D gene: TRBD1
V gene: TRBV5-6
J gene: TRBJ1-2
clone size: .
CDR3 protein: CASRLGQGSVYGYTF
CDR3 DNA: TGTGCCAGCAGATTAGGACAGGGTTCCGTCTATGGCTACACCTTC

D gene: .
V gene: TRBV10-2
J gene: TRBJ1-2
clone size: .
CDR3 protein: CASSVRGTDNYGYTF
CDR3 DNA: TGCGCCAGCAGTGTTCGGGGGACCGATAACTATGGCTACACCTTC

D gene: .
V gene: TRBV29-1
J gene: TRBJ2-3
clone size: .
CDR3 protein: CSVGRDRTDTQYF
CDR3 DNA: TGCAGCGTTGGGCGGGACCGCACAGATACGCAGTATTTT

D gene: .
V gene: TRBV14
J gene: TRBJ2-7
clone size: .
CDR3 protein: CASSQPTTWLHYEQYF
CDR3 DNA: TGTGCCAGCAGCCAACCGACAACCTGGCTCCACTACGAGCAGTACTTC

D gene: .
V gene: TRBV28
J gene: TRBJ1-2
clone size: .
CDR3 protein: CASSLLGDYTF
CDR3 DNA: TGTGCCAGCAGTTTATTAGGAGACTACACCTTC

D gene: TRBD2
V gene: TRBV27
J gene: TRBJ2-3
clone size: .
CDR3 protein: CASSSASGGFTDTQYF
CDR3 DNA: TGTGCCAGCAGTTCCGCTAGCGGGGGGTTCACAGATACGCAGTATTTT

D gene: .
V gene: TRBV18
J gene: TRBJ1-3
clone size: .
CDR3 protein: CASSPQTGPGNTIYF
CDR3 DNA: TGTGCCAGCTCACCGCAAACAGGGCCCGGAAACACCATATATTTT

D gene: .
V gene: TRBV21-1
J gene: TRBJ1-3
clone size: .
CDR3 protein: CASSLIPGRKNTIYF
CDR3 DNA: TGTGCCAGCAGCCTCATACCAGGGCGAAAAAACACCATATATTTT

D gene: .
V gene: TRBV6-5
J gene: TRBJ1-6
clone size: .
CDR3 protein: CASSLEKSSPLHF
CDR3 DNA: TGTGCCAGCAGTTTGGAGAAGAGTTCACCCCTCCACTTT

D gene: .
V gene: TRBV6-6
J gene: TRBJ2-5
clone size: .
CDR3 protein: CASSYSGEGDATQYF
CDR3 DNA: TGTGCCAGCAGTTACTCGGGAGAGGGGGATGCGACCCAGTACTTC

D gene: TRBD1
V gene: TRBV6-6
J gene: TRBJ2-2
clone size: few
CDR3 protein: CATLQGRELFF
CDR3 DNA: TGTGCCACCCTACAGGGGAGGGAGCTGTTTTTT

D gene: .
V gene: TRBV7-8
J gene: TRBJ2-7
clone size: .
CDR3 protein: CASSVDRRDYEQYF
CDR3 DNA: TGTGCCAGCAGCGTAGACAGGAGGGATTACGAGCAGTACTTC

D gene: .
V gene: TRBV4-1
J gene: TRBJ1-4
clone size: .
CDR3 protein: CASSQDNSHTNEKLFF
CDR3 DNA: TGCGCCAGCAGCCAAGATAACAGCCATACTAATGAAAAACTGTTTTTT

D gene: TRBD2
V gene: TRBV30
J gene: TRBJ2-7
clone size: .
CDR3 protein: CAWSAQRERSYEQYF
CDR3 DNA: TGTGCCTGGAGTGCTCAGCGGGAGCGCTCCTACGAGCAGTACTTC

D gene: TRBD2
V gene: TRBV2
J gene: TRBJ2-7
clone size: .
CDR3 protein: CASQPGLNYEQYF
CDR3 DNA: TGTGCCAGTCAACCGGGACTAAACTACGAGCAGTACTTC

D gene: TRBD1
V gene: TRBV12-5
J gene: TRBJ2-1
clone size: .
CDR3 protein: CASGPGQGTGNYNEQFF
CDR3 DNA: TGTGCTAGTGGCCCCGGACAAGGGACAGGCAACTACAATGAGCAGTTCTTC

D gene: TRBD2
V gene: TRBV27
J gene: TRBJ2-7
clone size: .
CDR3 protein: CASSSALLADSYEQYF
CDR3 DNA: TGTGCCAGCAGTTCGGCGCTGCTAGCGGACTCCTACGAGCAGTACTTC